The 10 T cell receptor beta chains in this list originate from one sample, sequenced in a study of T cells in localized non-small cell lung cancer. Assay used: immunoSEQ multiplex PCR; TCRdb lists only in-frame clones, some missing. The profile shows some 700 clones, under 20% of them singletons. The sample was lung tumor tissue, taken before any cancer treatment. These receptors all stem from a male donor older than 55 with stage III squamous cell lung carcinoma.

This clone showed up just a few times. This rearrangement joins TRBV11-3 to TRBJ1-1; the D is unclear. The germline CDR1 and CDR2 sequences are SGHNT and YENEEA. V dropped 1 base and J dropped 6 bases, with 12 bases sitting between them. The CDR3 has 14 amino acids. CDR3 nucleotides: TGTGCCAGCAGCTTAGGAGAGACAACCTCTGAAGCTTTCTTT. This codes for CASSLGETTSEAFF.

Relative to its sample, this clone is large. The chain employs TRBV6-8 and TRBJ1-5; D is undetermined. Trimming removed 10 bases at V and 5 bases at J, with 12 bases between. The germline V gene has CDR1 MNHGY and CDR2 SAAAGT. CDR3 size: 12 residues. This chain's CDR3 is CATSNSDQPQHF. The CDR3 DNA is TGTGCCACCTCGAACTCTGATCAGCCCCAGCATTTT.

A few counts support this clone. The rearrangement uses TRBV11-3 and TRBJ1-1; 9 bases line up with TRBD1. With V trimmed by 3 bases and J by 5 bases, 4 bases remained unmatched. The CDR3 contains 14 residues. Germline CDR1 is SGHNT and CDR2 is YENEEA. DNA of the CDR3: TGTGCCAGCAGCTTCGGGACAGGGTGGACTGAAGCTTTCTTT. Protein: CASSFGTGWTEAFF.

V and J are TRBV29-1 and TRBJ1-1, with D possibly being TRBD1 (5 bases). The V and J ends lost 1 base and 5 bases respectively, with 17 bases between them. The CDR3 loop spans 15 amino acids. CDR1 and CDR2 from the germline V gene are SQVTM and ANQGSEA. The DNA for the CDR3 is TGCAGCGTTGAAGGCGGGGCAGGGTTTCGTACTGAAGCTTTCTTT. This encodes CSVEGGAGFRTEAFF.

This clone has more than one count but fewer than ten. The chain combines TRBV28 with TRBJ1-2, with a weak D call TRBD1 (5 bases). Germline CDR1 is MDHEN and CDR2 is SYDVKM. The CDR3 covers 14 residues. With 4 bases removed from V and 8 bases from J, the gap between germline ends came to 17 bases. CDR3 in amino acids: CASSSPQGLRGYTF. In DNA, the CDR3 is TGTGCCAGCAGTTCCCCCCAGGGTCTGCGGGGCTACACCTTC.

The chain carries TRBV11-3 and TRBJ1-5; maybe TRBD1 (6 bases). Trimming pared 0 bases from V and 7 bases from J, leaving 10 bases between. This CDR3 contains 14 residues. CDR1 and CDR2 from the germline V gene are SGHNT and YENEEA. The CDR3 nucleotides are TGTGCCAGCAGCTTAGAGTCAGGGGAGCAGCCCCAGCATTTT. Its translation is CASSLESGEQPQHF.

This clone is deemed large. The rearrangement joins TRBV15 to TRBJ2-3; D unclear. V was trimmed by 6 bases and J by 6 bases, leaving 16 bases between them. The CDR3 spans 14 residues. The germline V gene encodes CDR1 LNHNV and CDR2 YYDKDF (reference sequence). This CDR3 reads CATSLGFSRDTQYF. As DNA, the CDR3 is TGTGCCACCAGTCTAGGGTTTTCGAGGGATACGCAGTATTTT.

This rearrangement joins TRBV28 to TRBJ1-1, with 9 nucleotides matching TRBD1. After removal of 7 bases from V and 6 bases from J, the junction contained 12 bases not matched to a gene. The CDR3 consists of 15 residues. Germline V gene lookup returns CDR1 MDHEN and CDR2 SYDVKM. The chain's CDR3 is CASTSAGQGVPEAFF. The CDR3 DNA sequence: TGTGCCAGCACCTCGGCGGGACAGGGTGTCCCTGAAGCTTTCTTT.

This clone showed up just a few times. This rearrangement joins TRBV6-8 to TRBJ1-5, with D hard to call. This CDR3 has 15 residues. Germline loops: CDR1 MNHGY, CDR2 SAAAGT. V was clipped by 5 bases and J by 5 bases, with 16 bases between them. CDR3 in amino acids: CASSVYNSADQPQHF. CDR3 nucleotide sequence: TGTGCCAGCAGTGTTTATAACTCGGCGGATCAGCCCCAGCATTTT.

There are a few counts of this clone. This chain connects TRBV6-8 to TRBJ1-2, with D possibly matching TRBD1 (6 bases). Germline V gene sequence: CDR1 MNHGY, CDR2 SAAAGT. This CDR3 is 14 amino acids long. The V and J ends lost 0 bases and 7 bases respectively, with 12 bases between them. The CDR3: CASSYSGDIVGYTF. CDR3 DNA sequence: TGTGCCAGCAGTTACTCAGGGGACATCGTTGGCTACACCTTC.